The T cell receptor (beta chain) described here comes from a study of naive and memory T cell subsets. Study-wide results and caveats: Diversity fell and Gini index rose from naive through CM, EM, EMRA.

Two oligonucleotides, mixed equimolar, formed the beta constant-region primer covering TRBC1 and TRBC2. MiXCR, run by TCRdb on the UMI-ligation and nested PCR reads, gives a single entry per CDR3 protein. The table lists approximately 140,000 distinct CDR3 sequences, over 15% of them singletons. Many counts were recorded for this clonotype. Its antigen is unidentified. This receptor was identified in a human donor in good health. Sequencing was carried out using naive CD4+ T cells from blood.

The CDR3 is CAISASGALTYNEQFF. The CDR3 DNA sequence: TGTGCCATCAGTGCTTCTGGGGCACTTACCTACAATGAGCAGTTCTTC. V is TRBV10-3 and J is TRBJ2-1; D might be TRBD1 (5 bases). V shed 4 bases and J shed 2 bases, with 15 bases lying between them. From germline, CDR1 is ENHRY and CDR2 SYGVKD. The CDR3 totals 16 residues.